This TCR beta chain was sequenced in a study of cytomegalovirus exposure and HLA in healthy donors. Study-wide results and caveats: TCR beta sequences numbering over 15,000 were associated with HLA alleles at 0.05 false discovery rate in a later analysis. A later look showed TCR association rates differing by HLA locus, highest for DRB1 and lowest for HLA-C. Evidence from a later analysis indicated that most CMV-associated TCR beta chains looked HLA-restricted. It has been reported that TCR beta sequences accurately predicted the HLA-A and HLA-B alleles of most subjects.

Primers for the PCR totalled 60 Vbeta and 13 Jbeta. Repertoires were generated with immunoSEQ multiplex PCR, while TCRdb's copy carries only in-frame clones and drops some. The repertoire has around 92,000 clones, approximately 75% of them found once; the top ten carry approximately 3.2%. A note on this clone: Its antigen is currently unknown.

Material: PBMCs. The TCR sequence derives from a female donor in good health and CMV-seropositive.

The CDR3 coding sequence is TGTGCCAGCAGTGACCCAGGGATGGCTTTCTTT. Its protein product is CASSDPGMAFF. The rearrangement links TRBV2 to TRBJ1-1, with D possibly being TRBD1 (5 bases). The CDR3 runs 11 residues. CDR1 and CDR2 from the germline V gene are SNHLY and FYNNEI. V gave up 3 bases and J gave up 11 bases, with 10 bases separating them. The complete variable domain, with remaining parts taken from reference TRBV2 and TRBJ1-1, reads EPEVTQTPSHQVTQMGQEVILRCVPISNHLYFYWYRQILGQKVEFLVSFYNNEISEKSEIFDDQFSVERPDGSNFTLKIRSTKLEDSAMYFCASSDPGMAFFGQGTRLTVV.